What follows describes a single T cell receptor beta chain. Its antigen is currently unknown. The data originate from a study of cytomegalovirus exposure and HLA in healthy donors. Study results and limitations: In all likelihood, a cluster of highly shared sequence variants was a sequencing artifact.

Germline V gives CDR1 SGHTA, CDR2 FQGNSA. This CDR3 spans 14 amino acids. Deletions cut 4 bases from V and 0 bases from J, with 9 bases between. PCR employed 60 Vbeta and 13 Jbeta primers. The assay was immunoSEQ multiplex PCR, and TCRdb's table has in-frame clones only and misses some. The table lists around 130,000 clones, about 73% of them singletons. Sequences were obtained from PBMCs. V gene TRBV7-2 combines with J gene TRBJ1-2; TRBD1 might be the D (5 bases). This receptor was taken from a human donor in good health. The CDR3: CASSSQTANYGYTF. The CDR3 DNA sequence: TGTGCCAGCAGCTCGCAGACAGCTAACTATGGCTACACCTTC.